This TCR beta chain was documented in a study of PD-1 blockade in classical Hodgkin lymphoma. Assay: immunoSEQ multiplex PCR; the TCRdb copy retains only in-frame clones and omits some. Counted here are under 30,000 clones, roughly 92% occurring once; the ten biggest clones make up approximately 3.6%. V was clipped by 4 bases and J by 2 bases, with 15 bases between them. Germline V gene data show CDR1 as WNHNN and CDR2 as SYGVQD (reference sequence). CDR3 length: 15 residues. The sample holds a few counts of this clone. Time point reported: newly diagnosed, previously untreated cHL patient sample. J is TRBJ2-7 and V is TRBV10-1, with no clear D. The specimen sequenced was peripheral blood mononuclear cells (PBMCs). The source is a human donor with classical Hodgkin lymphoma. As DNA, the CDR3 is TGCGCCAGCAGTGGGTCAACGGGCCGGGCCTACGAGCAGTACTTC. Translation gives CASSGSTGRAYEQYF.